This T cell receptor beta chain was identified in a study of cytomegalovirus exposure and HLA in healthy donors. Whole-study findings and limits: TCR beta V segments were, for the most part, productive about 90% or about 30% of the time in an earlier analysis.

The PCR ran on 60 Vbeta and 13 Jbeta primers. Original processing notes: Later, roughly 80 million unique TCR beta chains were counted in an analysis, and roughly 11 million of them were shared. Produced via immunoSEQ multiplex PCR; TCRdb's table is partial and in-frame only. That table supplies the V and J calls and clone size; D and trimming were determined from the DNA. The data hold around 150,000 clones, with roughly 75% observed a single time. A word on this clone: Its matching antigen is unknown.

The V gene's germline CDR1 is LGHNA and CDR2 YNFKEQ. V shed 5 bases and J 5 bases; nucleotides not matched to a gene: 8. This CDR3 is 15 amino acids long. Sequencing was performed on PBMCs. This TCR was sampled from a man aged 40-49 years in good health and CMV-seropositive. The rearrangement joins TRBV4-2 to TRBJ1-1; TRBD1 matches at 10 bases. The CDR3 here is CASSNRQGAGTEAFF. CDR3 nucleotides: TGTGCCAGCAGCAACAGACAGGGGGCAGGAACTGAAGCTTTCTTT.